The 28 T cell receptor beta chains given below trace back to one sample, sequenced in a study of technical replicates of blood from a few donors. The assay was immunoSEQ multiplex PCR, and TCRdb's table has in-frame clones only and misses some. The sample records under 95,000 clones, approximately 94% being singletons. Source material: T cells isolated from PBMCs. These receptors were taken from a human donor in good health.

This chain links TRBV5-5 with TRBJ2-7; D remains unclear. This CDR3 is built from 13 residues. The germline V and J ends were trimmed by 2 bases and 0 bases, with 6 bases remaining between them. Germline V lookup: CDR1 SGHKS, CDR2 YYEKEE (reference sequence). The DNA for the CDR3 is TGTGCCAGCAGCTTACAGCTCTCCTACGAGCAGTACTTC. Its translation: CASSLQLSYEQYF.

This clone was detected only once. The chain combines TRBV6-4 with TRBJ2-1; 7 bases match TRBD1. Germline CDR1 reads MRHNA; CDR2 reads SNTAGT. Germline trimming cut 3 bases from V and 0 bases from J; bases unmatched to any gene: 2. This CDR3 comprises 15 residues. The CDR3 DNA is TGTGCCAGCAGTGAAGCAGGGGGCTCCTACAATGAGCAGTTCTTC. Amino acids: CASSEAGGSYNEQFF.

This rearrangement joins TRBV6-1 to TRBJ2-7; D is ambiguous. V lost 2 bases to trimming and J lost 0 bases, with 8 bases between them. The CDR3 contains 14 residues. Per germline, CDR1 MNHNS and CDR2 SASEGT. CDR3 nucleotides: TGTGCCAGCAGTGAATACTGGTCCTCCTACGAGCAGTACTTC. Translation: CASSEYWSSYEQYF.

The chain is built from TRBV25-1 and TRBJ2-1; TRBD2 matches at 11 bases. The CDR3 totals 13 residues. The germline V gene encodes CDR1 MGHDK and CDR2 SYGVNS. V lost 4 bases, J lost 12 bases, and 5 bases stayed unmatched. The CDR3: CASSASGTSGQFF. The CDR3 DNA reads TGTGCCAGCAGTGCCTCCGGGACTAGCGGGCAGTTCTTC.

J is TRBJ1-1 and V is TRBV6-5; perhaps TRBD1 as D (6 bases). The CDR3 is 14 amino acids. Germline-derived CDR1 and CDR2 are MNHEY and SVGAGI. Between the trimmed V and J ends, which lost 2 bases and 2 bases, there was a span of 9 bases. Here the CDR3 DNA reads TGTGCCAGCAGTTACGAGGGACATAACACTGAAGCTTTCTTT. This sequence encodes CASSYEGHNTEAFF.

This clone was seen more than once but under ten times. This chain links TRBV9 with TRBJ2-2; a possible D gene is TRBD1 (6 bases). The germline V gene has CDR1 SGDLS and CDR2 YYNGEE. V lost 0 bases to trimming and J lost 1 base, with 10 bases between them. The length of the CDR3 is 16 residues. CDR3 sequence (DNA): TGTGCCAGCAGCGTAGAAACAGGGAAGAACACCGGGGAGCTGTTTTTT. Its protein product is CASSVETGKNTGELFF.

This chain joins TRBV28 and TRBJ2-3; tentative D call: TRBD1 (7 bases). V gave up 3 bases and J gave up 5 bases, with 18 bases separating them. This CDR3 has 16 amino acids. CDR1 MDHEN and CDR2 SYDVKM come from the germline V gene. Written as DNA, the CDR3 is TGTGCCAGCAGTTTGACCGCAGGGGGGTGGGGAGATACGCAGTATTTT. It is translated as CASSLTAGGWGDTQYF.

The chain employs TRBV4-1 and TRBJ2-1, with D possibly being TRBD2 (6 bases). This CDR3 spans 18 amino acids. V was cut by 0 bases and J by 8 bases, with 23 bases left in between. Germline V gene data show CDR1 as MGHRA and CDR2 as YSYEKL. In DNA, the CDR3 is TGCGCCAGCAGCCAAGATCTGTCGACTAGACGGTTTGAGGATGAGCAGTTCTTC. It is translated as CASSQDLSTRRFEDEQFF.

The chain couples TRBV7-2 to TRBJ1-2, with D possibly TRBD1 on 6 matching bases. CDR1 and CDR2 (germline): SGHTA, FQGNSA. V lost 5 bases and J 4 bases, leaving 14 bases between the germline ends. The CDR3 has 14 residues. The chain's CDR3 is CASSPGGYLYGYTF. The CDR3 coding sequence is TGTGCCAGCAGCCCTGGGGGCTACCTCTATGGCTACACCTTC.

This chain joins TRBV6-5 and TRBJ2-3; TRBD2 matches at 9 bases. This CDR3 comprises 15 residues. J was trimmed by 1 base and V by 6 bases; bases with no gene match: 5. Per the germline V gene, CDR1 is MNHEY and CDR2 is SVGAGI. DNA for the CDR3: TGTGCCAGCAGCCCCAGGACTAGCGGCACAGATACGCAGTATTTT. Its translation is CASSPRTSGTDTQYF.

V and J are TRBV6-4 and TRBJ2-1, with TRBD2 matching over 12 bases. The CDR3 is 15 residues long. With V trimmed by 0 bases and J by 6 bases, 0 bases remained unmatched. CDR1 is MRHNA and CDR2 is SNTAGT in the germline V gene. This chain's CDR3 is CASSDSTSGSNEQFF. Here the CDR3 DNA reads TGTGCCAGCAGTGACTCGACTAGCGGGAGCAATGAGCAGTTCTTC.

J is TRBJ2-3 and V is TRBV7-9; TRBD2 matches at 8 bases. CDR1 and CDR2 (germline): SEHNR, FQNEAQ (reference sequence). J was trimmed by 1 base and V by 1 base; bases with no gene match: 4. The CDR3 contains 16 residues. CDR3 amino acids: CASSLDLAGRTDTQYF. The CDR3 DNA reads TGTGCCAGCAGCTTAGACCTAGCGGGCCGCACAGATACGCAGTATTTT.

The chain employs TRBV7-9 and TRBJ1-4; no firm D call. Germline V gene lookup returns CDR1 SEHNR and CDR2 FQNEAQ (reference sequence). CDR3 length: 14 amino acids. V was pared by 5 bases and J by 0 bases, with 7 bases between. CDR3 coding DNA: TGTGCCAGCAGCCCCCGTGCAACTAATGAAAAACTGTTTTTT. This gives the protein CASSPRATNEKLFF.

The chain uses TRBV19 and TRBJ1-6, with D uncertain. Germline CDR1 reads LNHDA; CDR2 reads SQIVND (reference sequence). The CDR3 extends over 19 amino acids. Deletions cut 7 bases from V and 4 bases from J, with 26 bases between. The CDR3 reads CASTETGWELGSYNSPLHF. CDR3 bases: TGTGCCAGTACAGAAACGGGGTGGGAGCTGGGCAGTTATAATTCACCCCTCCACTTT.

The chain employs TRBV2 and TRBJ2-2; 10 positions agree with TRBD2. Germline V gene sequence: CDR1 SNHLY, CDR2 FYNNEI. The CDR3 length is 17 residues. V lost 2 bases and J lost 4; bases outside the gene matches: 7. The CDR3 region has the DNA TGTGCCAGCAGTGAAACGCCACTAGCGGGACCCACCGGGGAGCTGTTTTTT. This translates into CASSETPLAGPTGELFF. The whole variable domain, remainder taken from reference TRBV2 and TRBJ2-2, is EPEVTQTPSHQVTQMGQEVILRCVPISNHLYFYWYRQILGQKVEFLVSFYNNEISEKSEIFDDQFSVERPDGSNFTLKIRSTKLEDSAMYFCASSETPLAGPTGELFFGEGSRLTVL.

This rearrangement joins TRBV19 to TRBJ2-1; TRBD1 is a possible D gene (6 bases). Deletions cut 8 bases from V and 7 bases from J, with 21 bases between. This CDR3 has 15 residues. Germline CDR1 LNHDA, CDR2 SQIVND (reference sequence). Written as DNA, the CDR3 is TGTGCCAGTCAAGCCGGGACAACCTCGAGGAATGAGCAGTTCTTC. Its translation: CASQAGTTSRNEQFF.

Only a few counts were recorded for this clone. This sequence joins TRBV28 and TRBJ2-7; maybe TRBD1 (6 bases). V lost 3 bases and J lost 3, with 12 bases in between. The CDR3 is 14 amino acids. Germline V lookup: CDR1 MDHEN, CDR2 SYDVKM. CDR3 in amino acids: CASSFGQGSYEQYF. The DNA of the CDR3 is TGTGCCAGCAGTTTTGGGCAGGGGAGCTACGAGCAGTACTTC.

The rearrangement joins TRBV4-1 to TRBJ2-1; TRBD2 aligns across 7 bases. V lost 5 bases to trimming and J lost 3 bases; unmatched junction nucleotides: 10. This CDR3 contains 16 residues. Germline CDR1 MGHRA, CDR2 YSYEKL. CDR3 nucleotide sequence: TGCGCCAGCAGCTCCTGGCGCCGGGACTACTACAATGAGCAGTTCTTC. Residues: CASSSWRRDYYNEQFF.

This sequence joins TRBV7-9 and TRBJ1-5, with TRBD1 matching over 8 bases. The V gene end was trimmed by 1 base and the J gene end by 3 bases; junction bases not matched to a gene: 5. Germline assignment: CDR1 SEHNR and CDR2 FQNEAQ (reference sequence). The CDR3 consists of 16 residues. The CDR3 DNA sequence: TGTGCCAGCAGCTTAGGGGCAGGGGGCAACAATCAGCCCCAGCATTTT. Translating it yields CASSLGAGGNNQPQHF.

This rearrangement joins TRBV4-1 to TRBJ2-7, with 12 bases lining up with TRBD1. The germline V gene encodes CDR1 MGHRA and CDR2 YSYEKL. This CDR3 contains 15 residues. V lost 1 base, J lost 5 bases, and 3 bases stayed unmatched. The CDR3 nucleotides read TGCGCCAGCAGCCAAGGGGACAGGGGGCAAAACGAGCAGTACTTC. Protein sequence: CASSQGDRGQNEQYF.

The chain uses TRBV7-8 and TRBJ1-2, with D possibly being TRBD1 (6 bases). There are 14 residues in the CDR3. Trimming took 1 base from V and 3 from J, leaving 9 bases between them. Per the germline V gene, CDR1 is SGHVS and CDR2 is FQNEAQ. This CDR3 reads CASSLVAGDYGYTF. CDR3 sequence (DNA): TGTGCCAGCAGCTTAGTGGCAGGGGACTATGGCTACACCTTC.

This clone was counted a single time. V usage is TRBV4-1 and J usage is TRBJ1-1; perhaps TRBD1 as D (5 bases). V lost 0 bases to trimming and J lost 1 base, with 12 bases between them. The germline V gene has CDR1 MGHRA and CDR2 YSYEKL. This CDR3 has 16 amino acids. CDR3 residues: CASSQERSGGNTEAFF. CDR3 bases: TGCGCCAGCAGCCAAGAGAGGTCGGGGGGGAACACTGAAGCTTTCTTT.

V usage is TRBV25-1 and J usage is TRBJ2-7, with no clear D. The V and J ends lost 1 base and 6 bases respectively, with 7 bases between them. From germline, CDR1 is MGHDK and CDR2 SYGVNS. The CDR3 extends over 12 amino acids. The CDR3 loop is CASSELEAEQYF. Here the CDR3 DNA reads TGTGCCAGCAGTGAATTAGAGGCCGAGCAGTACTTC.

This chain uses TRBV19 with TRBJ1-5; 7 nucleotides line up with TRBD1. Germline-derived CDR1 and CDR2 are LNHDA and SQIVND (reference sequence). The CDR3 sequence is 14 residues long. The V and J ends lost 5 bases and 2 bases, in that order; junction bases with no gene match: 3. The DNA for the CDR3 is TGTGCCAGTAGTCCTCAGGGGGGCAATCAGCCCCAGCATTTT. It translates to CASSPQGGNQPQHF.

The gene calls are TRBV29-1 and TRBJ1-1, with 7 bases that match TRBD1. With V trimmed by 7 bases and J by 0 bases, 5 bases remained unmatched. There are 13 residues in the CDR3. Germline assignment: CDR1 SQVTM and CDR2 ANQGSEA. The CDR3 loop is CSASTGLNTEAFF. As DNA, the CDR3 is TGCAGCGCTTCGACAGGGTTGAACACTGAAGCTTTCTTT.

The J gene is TRBJ2-5, the V gene TRBV21-1; TRBD2, as called in the table, went unchecked against the DNA. TRBV21-1 is noted as a pseudogene. The CDR3 extends over 17 amino acids. Here the CDR3 reads CASSKVPGLAEQETQYF. The CDR3 DNA sequence: TGTGCCAGCAGCAAAGTCCCGGGACTAGCGGAGCAAGAGACCCAGTACTTC.

The V gene is TRBV30, the J gene TRBJ1-1; D may be TRBD1 (5 bases). With 3 bases removed from V and 8 bases from J, the gap between germline ends came to 13 bases. Germline V lookup: CDR1 GTSNPN, CDR2 SVGIG (reference sequence). CDR3 size: 12 residues. CDR3 sequence reads: CAWSGGRTEAFF. The CDR3 DNA reads as TGTGCCTGGAGCGGGGGGAGGACCGAAGCTTTCTTT.

The chain joins TRBV19 to TRBJ1-1; D may be TRBD1 (5 bases). The germline V gene has CDR1 LNHDA and CDR2 SQIVND (reference sequence). The CDR3 totals 16 residues. The germline V and J ends were trimmed by 3 bases and 0 bases, with 14 bases remaining between them. This chain's CDR3 is CASSIPGTPMNTEAFF. The CDR3 coding sequence is TGTGCCAGTAGTATCCCCGGGACTCCGATGAACACTGAAGCTTTCTTT.